The present entry profiles one TCR beta chain with its context. The antigen remains undetermined. The data derive from a study of OX40 agonist ivuxolimab in advanced cancers. This CDR3 region has 15 residues. Looked up from germline, CDR1 is LNHNV and CDR2 is YYDKDF (reference sequence). V lost 0 bases and J 6 bases, leaving 13 bases between the germline ends. TCRdb's copy holds only in-frame clones and misses some; the assay was immunoSEQ multiplex PCR. There are just over 40,000 clones in the sample; about 87% occur only once, and 3.5% to 4% lies in the top ten. Study-level points and caveats: Specificity for antigen went undetermined in the expanded peripheral T cells.

The V call is TRBV15, the J call TRBJ2-3, with D unclear. This clonotype originated in an adult with an advanced solid tumor such as melanoma, head and neck, liver or kidney cancer. The sequencing here drew on CD4+ or CD8+ T cells sorted from blood, taken in a trial of the OX40 agonist ivuxolimab. CDR3: CATSRDRDTQDTQYF. CDR3 nucleotides: TGTGCCACCAGCAGAGATAGAGACACCCAGGATACGCAGTATTTT.